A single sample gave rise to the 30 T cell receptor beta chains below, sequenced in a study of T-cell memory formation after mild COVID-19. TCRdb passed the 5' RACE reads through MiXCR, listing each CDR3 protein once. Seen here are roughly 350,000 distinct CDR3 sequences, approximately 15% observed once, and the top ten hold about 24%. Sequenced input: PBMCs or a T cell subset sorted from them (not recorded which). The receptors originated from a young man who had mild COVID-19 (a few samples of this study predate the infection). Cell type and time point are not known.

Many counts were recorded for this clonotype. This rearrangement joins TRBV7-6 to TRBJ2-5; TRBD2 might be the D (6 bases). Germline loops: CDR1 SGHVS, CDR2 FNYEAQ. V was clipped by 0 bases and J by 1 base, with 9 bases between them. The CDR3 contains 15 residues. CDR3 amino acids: CASSLAKLAQETQYF. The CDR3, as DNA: TGTGCCAGCAGCTTAGCGAAACTAGCCCAAGAGACCCAGTACTTC.

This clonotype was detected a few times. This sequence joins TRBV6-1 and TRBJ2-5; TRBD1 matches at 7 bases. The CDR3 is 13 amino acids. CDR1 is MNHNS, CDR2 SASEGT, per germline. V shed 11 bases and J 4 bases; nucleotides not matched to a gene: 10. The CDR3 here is CAGSRGRAETQYF. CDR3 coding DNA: TGTGCCGGAAGTAGGGGGCGCGCAGAGACCCAGTACTTC.

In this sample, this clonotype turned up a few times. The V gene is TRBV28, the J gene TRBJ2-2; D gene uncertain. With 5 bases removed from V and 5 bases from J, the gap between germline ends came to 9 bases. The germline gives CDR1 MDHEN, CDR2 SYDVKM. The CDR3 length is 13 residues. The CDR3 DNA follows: TGTGCCAGCAGTGGTCCTCGTACCGGGGAGCTGTTTTTT. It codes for CASSGPRTGELFF.

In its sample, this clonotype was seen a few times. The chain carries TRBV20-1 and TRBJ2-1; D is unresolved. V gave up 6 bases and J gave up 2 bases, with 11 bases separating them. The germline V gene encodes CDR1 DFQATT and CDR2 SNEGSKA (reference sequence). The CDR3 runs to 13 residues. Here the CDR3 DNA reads TGCAGTGCCCAGAAGGCTACCTACAATGAGCAGTTCTTC. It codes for CSAQKATYNEQFF.

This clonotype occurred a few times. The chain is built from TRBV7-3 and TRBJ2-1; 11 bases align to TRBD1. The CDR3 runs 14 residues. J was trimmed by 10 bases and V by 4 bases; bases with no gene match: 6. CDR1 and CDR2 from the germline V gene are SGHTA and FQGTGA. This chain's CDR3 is CASSSMGQGGEQFF. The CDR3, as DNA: TGTGCCAGCAGCTCCATGGGACAGGGGGGCGAGCAGTTCTTC.

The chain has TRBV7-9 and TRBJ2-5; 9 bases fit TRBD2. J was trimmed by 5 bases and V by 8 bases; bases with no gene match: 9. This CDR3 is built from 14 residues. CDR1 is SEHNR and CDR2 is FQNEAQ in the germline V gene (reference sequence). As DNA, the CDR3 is TGTGCCAGCGATCGCGGGGGGGCCTCGGAGACCCAGTACTTC. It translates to CASDRGGASETQYF.

The CDR3 sequence is CASSFSDREETQYF. The CDR3 DNA sequence: TGTGCCAGCAGTTTTAGCGACAGGGAAGAGACCCAGTACTTC. This sequence joins TRBV12-3 or TRBV12-4 and TRBJ2-5, with 7 bases lining up with TRBD1. Trimming at V came to 3 bases and at J to 3 bases, leaving 4 bases not matched to a gene. The CDR3 is made up of 14 amino acids.

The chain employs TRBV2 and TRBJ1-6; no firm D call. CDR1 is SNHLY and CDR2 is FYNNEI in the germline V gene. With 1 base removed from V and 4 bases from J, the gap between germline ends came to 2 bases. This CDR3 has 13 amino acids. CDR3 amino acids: CASSEEYNSPLHF. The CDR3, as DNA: TGTGCCAGCAGTGAAGAGTATAATTCACCCCTCCACTTT. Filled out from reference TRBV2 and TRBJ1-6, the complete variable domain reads EPEVTQTPSHQVTQMGQEVILRCVPISNHLYFYWYRQILGQKVEFLVSFYNNEISEKSEIFDDQFSVERPDGSNFTLKIRSTKLEDSAMYFCASSEEYNSPLHFGNGTRLTVT.

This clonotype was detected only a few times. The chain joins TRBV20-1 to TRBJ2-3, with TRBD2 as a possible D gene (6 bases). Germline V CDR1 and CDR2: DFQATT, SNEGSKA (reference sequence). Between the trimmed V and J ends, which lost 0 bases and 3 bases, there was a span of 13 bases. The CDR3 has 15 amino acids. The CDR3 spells CSARDPKGGTDTQYF. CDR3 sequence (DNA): TGCAGTGCTAGAGATCCGAAAGGAGGGACAGATACGCAGTATTTT.

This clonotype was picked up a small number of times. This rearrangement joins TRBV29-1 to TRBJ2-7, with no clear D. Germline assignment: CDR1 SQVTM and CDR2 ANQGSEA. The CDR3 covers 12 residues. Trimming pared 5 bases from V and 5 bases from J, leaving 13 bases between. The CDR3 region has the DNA TGCAGCGTTTTGGTCAATAGTCACGAGCAGTACGTC. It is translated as CSVLVNSHEQYV.

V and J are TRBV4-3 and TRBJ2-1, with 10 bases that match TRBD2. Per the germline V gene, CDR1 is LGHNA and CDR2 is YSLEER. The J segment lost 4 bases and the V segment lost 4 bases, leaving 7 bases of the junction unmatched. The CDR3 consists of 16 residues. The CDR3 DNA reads TGCGCCAGCAGCCGTAGAACTAGCGGGGTTTACAATGAGCAGTTCTTC. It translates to CASSRRTSGVYNEQFF.

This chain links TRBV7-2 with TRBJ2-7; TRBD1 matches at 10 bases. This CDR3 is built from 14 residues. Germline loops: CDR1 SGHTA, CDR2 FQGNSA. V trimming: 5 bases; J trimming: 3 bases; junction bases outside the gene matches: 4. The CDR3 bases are TGTGCCAGCAGCCTGGACAGGGGGAGCTACGAGCAGTACGTC. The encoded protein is CASSLDRGSYEQYV.

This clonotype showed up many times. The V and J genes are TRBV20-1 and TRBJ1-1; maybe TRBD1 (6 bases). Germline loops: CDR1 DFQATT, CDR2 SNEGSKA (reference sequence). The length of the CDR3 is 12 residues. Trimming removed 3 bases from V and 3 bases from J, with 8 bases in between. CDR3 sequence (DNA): TGCAGTGCTAGTAAGGGGGACACTGAAGCTTTCTTT. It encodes CSASKGDTEAFF.

CDR3 protein: CATSRDPGGDNSPLHF. For the CDR3, the DNA is TGTGCCACCAGCAGAGATCCAGGGGGTGATAATTCACCCCTCCACTTT. This chain connects TRBV15 to TRBJ1-6, with 7 nucleotides matching TRBD1. J gave up 5 bases and V 0 bases, and 4 bases lay outside the gene matches. Germline CDR1 and CDR2: LNHNV and YYDKDF (reference sequence). The CDR3 spans 16 residues.

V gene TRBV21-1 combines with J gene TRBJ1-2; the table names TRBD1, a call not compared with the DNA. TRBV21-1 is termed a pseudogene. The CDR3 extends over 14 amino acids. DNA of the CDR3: TGTGCCAGCACCTTTAGACAGGGAGACTATGGCTACACCTTC. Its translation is CASTFRQGDYGYTF.

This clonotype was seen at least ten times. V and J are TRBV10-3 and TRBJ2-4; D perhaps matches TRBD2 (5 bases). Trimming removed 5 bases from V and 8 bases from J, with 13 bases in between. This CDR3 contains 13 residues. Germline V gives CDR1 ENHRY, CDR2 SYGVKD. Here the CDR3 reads CAISKADAYIQYF. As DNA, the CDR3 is TGTGCCATCAGTAAAGCGGACGCCTACATTCAGTACTTC.

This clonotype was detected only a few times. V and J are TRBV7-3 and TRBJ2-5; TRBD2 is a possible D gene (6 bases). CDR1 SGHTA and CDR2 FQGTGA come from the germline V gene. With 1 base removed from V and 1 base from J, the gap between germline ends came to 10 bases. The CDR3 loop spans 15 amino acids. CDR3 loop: CASSLNAGLQETQYF. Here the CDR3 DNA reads TGTGCCAGCAGCTTAAATGCGGGGCTCCAAGAGACCCAGTACTTC. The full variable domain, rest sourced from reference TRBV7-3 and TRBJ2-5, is GAGVSQTPSNKVTEKGKYVELRCDPISGHTALYWYRQSLGQGPEFLIYFQGTGAADDSGLPNDRFFAVRPEGSVSTLKIQRTERGDSAVYLCASSLNAGLQETQYFGPGTRLLVL.

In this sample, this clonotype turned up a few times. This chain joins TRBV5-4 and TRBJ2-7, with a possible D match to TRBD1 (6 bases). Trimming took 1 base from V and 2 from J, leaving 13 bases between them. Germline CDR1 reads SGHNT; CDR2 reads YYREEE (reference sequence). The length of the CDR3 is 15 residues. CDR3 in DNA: TGTGCCAGCAGCTTGTCTCCAGGGGCTGCCTACGAGCAGTACGTC. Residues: CASSLSPGAAYEQYV.

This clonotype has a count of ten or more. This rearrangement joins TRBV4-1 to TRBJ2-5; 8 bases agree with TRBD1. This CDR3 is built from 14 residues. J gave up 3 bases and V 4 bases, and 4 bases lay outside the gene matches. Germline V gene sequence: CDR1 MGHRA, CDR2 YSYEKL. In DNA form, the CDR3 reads TGCGCCAGCAGCCGGCCACAGGGGGAAGAGACCCAGTACTTC. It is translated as CASSRPQGEETQYF.

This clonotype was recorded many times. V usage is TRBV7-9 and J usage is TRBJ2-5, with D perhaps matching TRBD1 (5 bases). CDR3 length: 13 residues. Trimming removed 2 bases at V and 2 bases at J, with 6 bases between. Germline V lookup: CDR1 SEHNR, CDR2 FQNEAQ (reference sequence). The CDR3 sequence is CASSLRQQETQYF. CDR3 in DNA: TGTGCCAGCAGCTTAAGACAGCAAGAGACCCAGTACTTC.

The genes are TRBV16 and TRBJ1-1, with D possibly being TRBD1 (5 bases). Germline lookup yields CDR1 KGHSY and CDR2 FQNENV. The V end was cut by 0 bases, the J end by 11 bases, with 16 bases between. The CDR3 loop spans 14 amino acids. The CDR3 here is CASSQSSGLHRAFF. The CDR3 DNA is TGTGCCAGCAGCCAATCGTCAGGGCTCCACCGTGCTTTCTTT.

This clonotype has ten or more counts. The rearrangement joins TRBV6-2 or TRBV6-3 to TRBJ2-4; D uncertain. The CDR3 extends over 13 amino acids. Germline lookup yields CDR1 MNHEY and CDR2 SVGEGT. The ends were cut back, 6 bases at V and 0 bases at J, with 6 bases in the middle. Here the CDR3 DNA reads TGTGCCAGCAGCCCCCGAGCCAAAAACATTCAGTACTTC. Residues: CASSPRAKNIQYF.

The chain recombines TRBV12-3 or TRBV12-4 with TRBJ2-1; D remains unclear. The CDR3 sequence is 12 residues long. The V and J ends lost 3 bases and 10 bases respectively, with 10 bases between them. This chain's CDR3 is CASSFTRWEQFF. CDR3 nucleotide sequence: TGTGCCAGCAGTTTCACGAGATGGGAGCAGTTCTTC.

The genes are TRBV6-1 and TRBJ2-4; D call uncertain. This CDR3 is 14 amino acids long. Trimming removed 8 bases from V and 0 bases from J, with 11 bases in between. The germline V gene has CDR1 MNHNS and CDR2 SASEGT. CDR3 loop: CASRSLIAKNIQYF. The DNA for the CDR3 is TGTGCCAGCCGCTCTTTGATAGCCAAAAACATTCAGTACTTC.

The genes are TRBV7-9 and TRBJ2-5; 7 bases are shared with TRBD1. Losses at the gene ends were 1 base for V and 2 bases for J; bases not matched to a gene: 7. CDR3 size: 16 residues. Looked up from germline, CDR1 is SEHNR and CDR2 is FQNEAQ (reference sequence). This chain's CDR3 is CASSLGRSRGQETQYF. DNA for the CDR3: TGTGCCAGCAGCTTAGGCCGGTCCAGGGGGCAAGAGACCCAGTACTTC.

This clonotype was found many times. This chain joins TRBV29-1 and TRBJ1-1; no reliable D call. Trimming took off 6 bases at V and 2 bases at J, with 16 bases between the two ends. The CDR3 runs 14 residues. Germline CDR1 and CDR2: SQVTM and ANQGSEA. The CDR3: CSVNLDWSNTEAFF. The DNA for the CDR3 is TGCAGCGTCAATCTAGATTGGAGTAACACTGAAGCTTTCTTT.

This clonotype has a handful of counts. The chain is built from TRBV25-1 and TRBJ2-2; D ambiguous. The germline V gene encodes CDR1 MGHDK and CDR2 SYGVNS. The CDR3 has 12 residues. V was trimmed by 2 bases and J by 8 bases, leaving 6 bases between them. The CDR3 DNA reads TGTGCCAGCAGTGAACGACGTGGGGAGCTGTTTTTT. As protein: CASSERRGELFF.

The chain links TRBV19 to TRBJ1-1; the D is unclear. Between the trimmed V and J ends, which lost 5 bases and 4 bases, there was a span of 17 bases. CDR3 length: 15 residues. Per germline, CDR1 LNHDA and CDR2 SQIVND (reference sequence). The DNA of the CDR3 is TGTGCCAGTAGTTTAGGAGGCAACCTGGGCACTGAAGCTTTCTTT. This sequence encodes CASSLGGNLGTEAFF.

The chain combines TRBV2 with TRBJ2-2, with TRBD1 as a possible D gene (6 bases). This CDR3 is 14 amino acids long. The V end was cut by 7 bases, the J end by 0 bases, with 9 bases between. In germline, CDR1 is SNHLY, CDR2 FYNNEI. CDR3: CASKGTTNTGELFF. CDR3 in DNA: TGTGCCAGCAAAGGGACAACGAACACCGGGGAGCTGTTTTTT.

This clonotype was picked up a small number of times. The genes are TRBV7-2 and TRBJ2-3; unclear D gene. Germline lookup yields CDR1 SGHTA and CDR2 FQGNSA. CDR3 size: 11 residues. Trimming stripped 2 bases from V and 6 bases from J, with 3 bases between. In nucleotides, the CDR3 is TGTGCCAGCAGCTTATTTGATACGCAGTATTTT. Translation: CASSLFDTQYF.